These 5 T cell receptor beta chains originate from one sample sequenced in a study of spatial heterogeneity in lung cancer. TCRdb redid the calling of the 5' RACE reads with MiXCR, one entry per CDR3 protein. The data contain 20,000 to 25,000 distinct CDR3 sequences, 4.6% of them seen just once; the ten biggest clones take up about 7%. Indicated time point: sample taken at primary tumor resection. The starting material was PBMCs, obtained at surgery. The receptor set was obtained from a male donor with early-stage non-small cell lung cancer.

Many counts were recorded for this clonotype. V and J are TRBV20-1 and TRBJ1-5; D is possibly TRBD1 (6 bases). CDR3 size: 11 residues. V dropped 3 bases and J dropped 11 bases, with 11 bases sitting between them. In germline, CDR1 is DFQATT, CDR2 SNEGSKA (reference sequence). The CDR3 DNA is TGCAGTGCTAGGTCAACAGGGTCCCAGCATTTT. Protein product: CSARSTGSQHF.

This clonotype qualifies as medium-sized. The J gene is TRBJ1-5, the V gene TRBV12-3 or TRBV12-4, with D uncertain. The CDR3 is made up of 12 amino acids. The V end was cut by 1 base, the J end by 7 bases, with 5 bases between. The CDR3 region is CASSLGDQPQHF. DNA of the CDR3: TGTGCCAGCAGTTTAGGCGACCAGCCCCAGCATTTT.

This clonotype was detected ten times or more. The chain has TRBV7-6 and TRBJ2-1, with 8 bases fitting TRBD2. Per germline, CDR1 SGHVS and CDR2 FNYEAQ. The CDR3 loop spans 15 amino acids. V lost 2 bases and J lost 8; bases outside the gene matches: 8. The CDR3 sequence: CASSLTGGPTDEQFF. In nucleotides, the CDR3 is TGTGCCAGCAGCTTAACGGGAGGGCCTACCGATGAGCAGTTCTTC.

This clonotype turned up a few times. This chain uses TRBV5-5 with TRBJ1-4, with TRBD1 matching over 7 bases. V dropped 3 bases and J dropped 0; count of bases not matched to a gene: 5. CDR3 length equals 16 residues. Germline V CDR1 and CDR2: SGHKS, YYEKEE (reference sequence). The CDR3 DNA reads TGTGCCAGCAGCTCACGGGGACAGACAACTAATGAAAAACTGTTTTTT. This codes for CASSSRGQTTNEKLFF. The whole variable domain, filled in from reference TRBV5-5 and TRBJ1-4, reads DAGVTQSPTHLIKTRGQQVTLRCSPISGHKSVSWYQQVLGQGPQFIFQYYEKEERGRGNFPDRFSARQFPNYSSELNVNALLLGDSALYLCASSSRGQTTNEKLFFGSGTQLSVL.

This chain links TRBV7-9 with TRBJ2-1, with D perhaps matching TRBD1 or TRBD2 (5 bases each). The V gene lost 5 bases and the J gene lost 16 bases, with 24 bases spanning the gap. The CDR3 is 14 amino acids. From germline, CDR1 is SEHNR and CDR2 FQNEAQ (reference sequence). This CDR3 reads CASSPDQQVPRGFF. The CDR3 nucleotides are TGTGCCAGCAGCCCCGACCAACAGGTACCACGGGGATTCTTC.